The 30 T cell receptor beta chains given below trace back to one sample, sequenced in a study of blood T cell repertoires in COVID-19. Produced via immunoSEQ multiplex PCR; TCRdb's table is partial and in-frame only. The top ten clones hold 2.5% to 3.5% of a sample with roughly 160,000 clones, approximately 88% of them seen once. Sample: peripheral blood. The receptors originated from a woman in her fifties or sixties with acute or convalescent COVID-19.

This clone was seen more than once but under ten times. V is TRBV5-5 and J is TRBJ2-7, with 9 bases aligning to TRBD1. Germline-derived CDR1 and CDR2 are SGHKS and YYEKEE (reference sequence). J lost 4 bases, V lost 0 bases, and 5 bases had no gene match. The CDR3 contains 15 residues. CDR3 bases: TGTGCCAGCAGCTTGGTGGGGACAGGGTCATACGAGCAGTACTTC. It is translated as CASSLVGTGSYEQYF.

The chain carries TRBV10-1 and TRBJ2-1, with no clear D. V gave up 0 bases and J gave up 5 bases, with 8 bases separating them. Germline assignment: CDR1 WNHNN and CDR2 SYGVQD (reference sequence). This CDR3 has 14 amino acids. The CDR3 here is CASSESRTHNEQFF. The CDR3 DNA reads TGCGCCAGCAGTGAGTCTCGCACTCACAATGAGCAGTTCTTC.

About this clone itself: Other nucleotide sequences from this sample produce the same CDR3. The chain combines TRBV19 with TRBJ1-5; D gene ambiguous. V lost 1 base, J lost 1 base, and 8 bases lay in between. The CDR3 contains 15 residues. Germline CDR1 is LNHDA and CDR2 is SQIVND (reference sequence). The CDR3 loop reads CASSIGAPSNQPQHF. DNA for the CDR3: TGTGCCAGTAGTATAGGTGCGCCCAGCAATCAGCCCCAGCATTTT.

CDR3 in DNA: TGCAGCGTTCAACCGACAGGGGGCTACGAGCAGTACTTC. Translation: CSVQPTGGYEQYF. The V gene is TRBV29-1, the J gene TRBJ2-7, with TRBD1 identical over 9 bases. The ends lost 5 bases at V and 3 bases at J; junction bases unmatched: 5. Germline assignment: CDR1 SQVTM and CDR2 ANQGSEA. This CDR3 contains 13 residues.

The chain couples TRBV6-5 to TRBJ2-3; a possible D gene is TRBD2 (7 bases). Looked up from germline, CDR1 is MNHEY and CDR2 is SVGAGI. The CDR3 is 14 amino acids. The V end was cut by 2 bases, the J end by 2 bases, with 8 bases between. The CDR3, as DNA: TGTGCCAGCAGTTACGGGGGGGCCACAGATACGCAGTATTTT. This encodes CASSYGGATDTQYF.

A remark on this clone: Lacking the conserved final phenylalanine or tryptophan, this CDR3 likely reflects a read error. It is unclear where the CDR3 begins or ends on the DNA, so no DNA is shown, and the CDR3 is as TCRdb lists it. J is TRBJ2-7 and V is TRBV5-3; whether TRBD2, the table's D call, matches the DNA was not checked. TRBV5-3 is an ORF, with its function uncertain. The CDR3 is 9 residues long, ends included. CDR3 sequence: CAALSRGDL.

With respect to this clone: This same CDR3 is encoded by further DNA sequences in the sample. The chain combines TRBV18 with TRBJ1-4, with D possibly TRBD1 on 6 matching bases. This CDR3 has 15 residues. Trimming cost V 0 bases and J 5 bases, with 10 bases left between them. CDR1 and CDR2 (germline): KGHSH, LQKENI. CDR3 DNA sequence: TGTGCCAGCTCACCACCGGGTCAGGGGAATGAAAAACTGTTTTTT. This sequence encodes CASSPPGQGNEKLFF.

V gene TRBV11-3 combines with J gene TRBJ1-6; tentatively, D is TRBD1 (6 bases). The CDR3 sequence is 18 residues long. CDR1 is SGHNT and CDR2 is YENEEA in the germline V gene. V was clipped by 0 bases and J by 8 bases, with 20 bases between them. This CDR3 is CASSLDSGAGQVYSPLHF. CDR3 in DNA: TGTGCCAGCAGCTTAGATTCAGGGGCTGGCCAGGTGTATTCACCCCTCCACTTT. Filled out from reference TRBV11-3 and TRBJ1-6, the complete variable domain reads EAGVVQSPRYKIIEKKQPVAFWCNPISGHNTLYWYLQNLGQGPELLIRYENEEAVDDSQLPKDRFSAERLKGVDSTLKIQPAELGDSAVYLCASSLDSGAGQVYSPLHFGNGTRLTVT.

The chain has TRBV23-1 and TRBJ1-5; 8 positions match TRBD1. TRBV23-1 is an ORF, and what it does is uncertain. Trimming cost V 3 bases and J 2 bases; bases outside gene matches: 3. The CDR3 is 15 residues long. The CDR3 protein is CASSQKTGGNQPQHF. In nucleotides, the CDR3 is TGCGCCAGCAGTCAGAAGACAGGGGGCAATCAGCCCCAGCATTTT.

The chain couples TRBV13 to TRBJ2-6; tentative D call: TRBD1 (5 bases). V lost 5 bases and J 2 bases, leaving 10 bases between the germline ends. Germline assignment: CDR1 PRHDT and CDR2 FYEKMQ (reference sequence). CDR3 length: 15 residues. CDR3 residues: CASSTRVAGANVLTF. The CDR3 region has the DNA TGTGCCAGCAGCACCAGGGTGGCTGGGGCCAACGTCCTGACTTTC.

This rearrangement joins TRBV7-9 to TRBJ2-2, with D maybe TRBD1 (6 bases). The CDR3 has 15 residues. Germline V gene sequence: CDR1 SEHNR, CDR2 FQNEAQ (reference sequence). Between the trimmed V and J ends, which lost 3 bases and 6 bases, there was a span of 14 bases. The CDR3 is CASSLTVGTSGELFF. DNA for the CDR3: TGTGCCAGCAGCTTGACGGTGGGGACATCCGGGGAGCTGTTTTTT. Using reference TRBV7-9 and TRBJ2-2 for the parts outside the CDR3, the full variable domain is DTGVSQNPRHKITKRGQNVTFRCDPISEHNRLYWYRQTLGQGPEFLTYFQNEAQLEKSRLLSDRFSAERPKGSFSTLEIQRTEQGDSAMYLCASSLTVGTSGELFFGEGSRLTVL.

V gene TRBV7-2 combines with J gene TRBJ2-1; 12 bases agree with TRBD2. V was pared by 4 bases and J by 10 bases, with 2 bases of the junction left unmatched. The CDR3 length is 13 residues. Germline V gene sequence: CDR1 SGHTA, CDR2 FQGNSA. The CDR3 nucleotides are TGTGCCAGCAGCTCAGGACTAGCGGGGGAGCAGTTCTTC. Translated: CASSSGLAGEQFF.

This clone has more than one count but fewer than ten. V usage is TRBV30 and J usage is TRBJ1-6; 8 nucleotides align to TRBD1. Per germline, CDR1 GTSNPN and CDR2 SVGIG (reference sequence). The CDR3 sequence is 14 residues long. V was clipped by 0 bases and J by 7 bases; unmatched bases: 2. In DNA form, the CDR3 reads TGTGCCTGGAGTGTACGGACAGGGAATTCACCCCTCCACTTT. Translation: CAWSVRTGNSPLHF.

This chain links TRBV27 with TRBJ2-7; the D is unclear. The CDR3 is made up of 13 amino acids. CDR1 and CDR2 from the germline V gene are MNHEY and SMNVEV (reference sequence). V lost 0 bases to trimming and J lost 6 bases, with 9 bases between them. CDR3: CASSLSVSGEQYF. The CDR3 DNA reads as TGTGCCAGCAGTTTATCAGTTTCGGGCGAGCAGTACTTC.

The chain recombines TRBV29-1 with TRBJ1-1; D might be TRBD1 (5 bases). Germline CDR1 SQVTM, CDR2 ANQGSEA. The length of the CDR3 is 12 residues. V lost 6 bases, J lost 5 bases, and 13 bases lay in between. The CDR3 DNA follows: TGCAGCGTCGGACACGGGGGGACTGAAGCTTTCTTT. Encoded protein: CSVGHGGTEAFF.

The chain joins TRBV18 to TRBJ2-7, with TRBD1 matching 7 bases. Per germline, CDR1 KGHSH and CDR2 LQKENI. This CDR3 region has 15 residues. V shed 2 bases and J 6 bases; nucleotides not matched to a gene: 10. The CDR3: CASSPKITGQAEQYF. The DNA of the CDR3 is TGTGCCAGCTCACCAAAGATTACCGGACAGGCCGAGCAGTACTTC.

The chain employs TRBV3-1 (or the pseudogene TRBV3-2) and TRBJ2-7; possibly TRBD1 for D (5 bases). The CDR3 runs to 15 residues. Germline V CDR1 and CDR2: LGHDT, YNNKEL (reference sequence). Trimming removed 4 bases from V and 4 bases from J, with 17 bases in between. In DNA form, the CDR3 reads TGTGCCAGCAGCCGAAGGTTCAGGGAAGCGTACGAGCAGTACTTC. It specifies CASSRRFREAYEQYF.

The chain links TRBV5-1 to TRBJ2-2; possible D gene TRBD1, 6 bases. Per germline, CDR1 SGHRS and CDR2 YFSETQ. Between the trimmed V and J ends, which lost 4 bases and 2 bases, there was a span of 12 bases. The CDR3 runs to 15 residues. Here the CDR3 reads CASSPRDTNTGELFF. For the CDR3, the DNA is TGCGCCAGCAGCCCGAGGGACACTAACACCGGGGAGCTGTTTTTT.

V gene TRBV28 combines with J gene TRBJ2-5; unclear D gene. Trimming removed 4 bases at V and 2 bases at J, with 14 bases between. CDR3 length equals 15 residues. Per germline, CDR1 MDHEN and CDR2 SYDVKM. CDR3 sequence (DNA): TGTGCCAGCAGTTCCCCGTCGACAAGACAAGAGACCCAGTACTTC. Its protein is CASSSPSTRQETQYF.

The rearrangement uses TRBV9 and TRBJ2-3; perhaps TRBD2 as D (6 bases). V was clipped by 4 bases and J by 0 bases, with 15 bases between them. The CDR3 is 16 residues long. CDR1 and CDR2 from the germline V gene are SGDLS and YYNGEE. The CDR3 region is CASSLGGNPSTDTQYF. The CDR3 nucleotides are TGTGCCAGCAGCCTCGGGGGAAACCCTAGCACAGATACGCAGTATTTT.

V gene TRBV6-2 or TRBV6-3 combines with J gene TRBJ2-1; TRBD1 is a possible D gene (7 bases). The CDR3 contains 16 residues. CDR1 and CDR2 from the germline V gene are MNHEY and SVGEGT. Between the trimmed V and J ends, which lost 0 bases and 8 bases, there was a span of 17 bases. The CDR3 sequence is CASSYSTGRKVDEQFF. The DNA of the CDR3 is TGTGCCAGCAGTTACTCGACAGGGAGGAAGGTCGATGAGCAGTTCTTC.

This chain joins TRBV5-6 and TRBJ1-2, with 8 bases matching TRBD1. Unmatched junction bases numbered 16, after V lost 5 bases and J lost 4 bases. This CDR3 comprises 17 residues. Germline values: CDR1 SGHDT, CDR2 YYEEEE. The CDR3 sequence is CASSQGTGAPKPYGYTF. The CDR3 DNA follows: TGTGCCAGCAGTCAAGGGACAGGCGCGCCGAAACCCTATGGCTACACCTTC.

The rearrangement links TRBV11-3 to TRBJ2-3; no clear D. CDR1 SGHNT and CDR2 YENEEA come from the germline V gene. The CDR3 length is 12 residues. Deletions cut 5 bases from V and 6 bases from J, with 9 bases between. The CDR3 DNA is TGTGCCAGCAGCGGAGTAACCGATACGCAGTATTTT. Translation gives CASSGVTDTQYF.

This chain uses TRBV27 with TRBJ2-2; 9 positions match TRBD2. V lost 5 bases and J lost 3; bases outside the gene matches: 10. Per germline, CDR1 MNHEY and CDR2 SMNVEV (reference sequence). This CDR3 spans 17 amino acids. This CDR3 is CASSTHTGTSHTGELFF. CDR3 DNA sequence: TGTGCCAGCAGTACCCACACCGGGACTAGCCACACCGGGGAGCTGTTTTTT.

The chain's CDR3 is CASYRTGASGGYTF. The CDR3 DNA is TGTGCCAGCTATCGGACAGGGGCCTCAGGTGGCTACACCTTC. The chain carries TRBV2 and TRBJ1-2, with 9 bases lining up with TRBD1. This CDR3 region has 14 residues. V gave up 8 bases and J gave up 7 bases; unmatched junction bases: 11. Germline assignment: CDR1 SNHLY and CDR2 FYNNEI.

CDR3 residues: CSVARANYGYTF. CDR3 bases: TGCAGCGTTGCCCGCGCAAACTATGGCTACACCTTC. The gene calls are TRBV29-1 and TRBJ1-2; D unresolved. Germline loops: CDR1 SQVTM, CDR2 ANQGSEA. V lost 4 bases, J lost 2 bases, and 8 bases lay in between. This CDR3 is 12 amino acids long.

The V and J genes are TRBV6-5 and TRBJ1-5; 8 bases align to TRBD1. V was pared by 6 bases and J by 0 bases, with 4 bases of the junction left unmatched. Looked up from germline, CDR1 is MNHEY and CDR2 is SVGAGI. The CDR3 length is 15 residues. CDR3 sequence: CASSGTGTSNQPQHF. Here the CDR3 DNA reads TGTGCCAGCAGCGGGACAGGAACTAGCAATCAGCCCCAGCATTTT.

The rearrangement links TRBV7-2 to TRBJ1-1; perhaps TRBD1 as D (6 bases). The CDR3 has 14 amino acids. V was clipped by 7 bases and J by 3 bases, with 15 bases between them. The germline CDR1 and CDR2 sequences are SGHTA and FQGNSA. CDR3 nucleotide sequence: TGTGCCAGCAATATTGAGGGGGGGCACACTGAAGCTTTCTTT. Its translation: CASNIEGGHTEAFF.

The chain joins TRBV11-2 to TRBJ1-6; 7 bases line up with TRBD1. Looked up from germline, CDR1 is SGHAT and CDR2 is FQNNGV. Losses at the gene ends were 4 bases for V and 0 bases for J; bases not matched to a gene: 6. The CDR3 runs 17 residues. CDR3 coding DNA: TGTGCCAGCAGCTCACTTCGGACAGGCTCCTATAATTCACCCCTCCACTTT. It codes for CASSSLRTGSYNSPLHF.

The rearrangement links TRBV2 to TRBJ2-5, with 8 bases fitting TRBD1. The CDR3 totals 15 residues. Unmatched junction bases numbered 9, after V lost 7 bases and J lost 2 bases. Germline V gives CDR1 SNHLY, CDR2 FYNNEI. CDR3 loop: CASKRARGPQETQYF. The CDR3 bases are TGTGCCAGCAAGAGGGCCAGGGGGCCTCAAGAGACCCAGTACTTC.